Listed here is a single T cell receptor (beta chain). The data derive from a study of T cell changes during pregnancy in multiple sclerosis. Some clones are missing from TCRdb's copy, which holds only in-frame ones; the method was immunoSEQ multiplex PCR. This table has under 65,000 clones, more than 90% appearing once. The source is a female donor in good health, enrolled as a control in a pregnancy study. This material consisted of peripheral blood, taken in the first trimester of pregnancy.

This CDR3 reads CASSLGGARRNEQFF. CDR3 DNA: TGTGCCAGCAGCTTAGGAGGAGCTAGACGCAATGAGCAGTTCTTC. V usage is TRBV7-2 and J usage is TRBJ2-1, with D hard to call. Germline values: CDR1 SGHTA, CDR2 FQGNSA. The CDR3 runs to 15 residues. V lost 1 base and J lost 6, with 13 bases in between.